This is a list of T cell receptor beta chains from one sample in a study of a mutant IDH1 vaccine in newly diagnosed glioma. The assay was immunoSEQ multiplex PCR, and TCRdb's table has in-frame clones only and misses some. The sample has tens of thousands of clones; about nine tenths are singletons. The sequenced sample was PBMCs, obtained from a glioma patient treated with radiotherapy, temozolomide or both. The receptors come from a man aged 40-49 years with glioma. Both conserved end residues are part of each CDR3. The order of the fields is CDR3 DNA, CDR3 protein, clone size, J gene, V gene, D gene. The D gene is left open where the match is weak. Size values are once, few and many counts, or a class for expanded clones, and some rows have none.

TGTGCCAGCAGTGAAGCGCTAACCCGAACTAATGAAAAACTGTTTTTT	CASSEALTRTNEKLFF	.	TRBJ1-4	TRBV6-1	.
TGTGCCTCCATGGGGAATGAGCAGTTCTTC	CASMGNEQFF	.	TRBJ2-1	TRBV7-9	.
TGCAGCGCGAACTCTGGGGCCAACGTCCTGACTTTC	CSANSGANVLTF	few	TRBJ2-6	TRBV29-1	.
TGTGCCAGCAGCTTTGGCGGCGGGGGATACGAGCAGTACTTC	CASSFGGGGYEQYF	.	TRBJ2-7	TRBV11-3	TRBD2
TGCAGTGCTCAGAAGCAGGATAAACAGTTCTTC	CSAQKQDKQFF	.	TRBJ2-1	TRBV20-1	.
TGTGCCAGCAGTTTGGGAGCACCCCAGCATTTT	CASSLGAPQHF	.	TRBJ1-5	TRBV28	.
TGTGCCAGCAGCTTAGTAGCAGGGGACGGTGGCTACACCTTC	CASSLVAGDGGYTF	.	TRBJ1-2	TRBV7-2	.
TGTGCCAGCAGCCTTGGGACTAGCGGGAGGTACGAGCAGTACTTC	CASSLGTSGRYEQYF	.	TRBJ2-7	TRBV7-6	TRBD2
TGTGCCACCCGCTGGGCGCGGGGCTACTCCTACGAGCAGTACTTC	CATRWARGYSYEQYF	.	TRBJ2-7	TRBV28	.
TGTGCCAGCAGCTTAGAAGGTGGACAGGGATACGAGCAGTACTTC	CASSLEGGQGYEQYF	.	TRBJ2-7	TRBV11-3	TRBD1
TGTGCCAGCAGCCCGGGGACTAGCGGGACAGATACGCAGTATTTT	CASSPGTSGTDTQYF	.	TRBJ2-3	TRBV5-4	TRBD2
TGTGCCAGCAGCCTTACAGAGGGGGCGCATACCGGGGAGCTGTTTTTT	CASSLTEGAHTGELFF	.	TRBJ2-2	TRBV9	TRBD1
TGTGCCAGCAGTGACCTCAGCGGGGCTGCCTACGAGCAGTACTTC	CASSDLSGAAYEQYF	.	TRBJ2-7	TRBV6-1	TRBD2
TGTGCCAGCCTCCAGGGTGGCCAAGAGACCCAGTACTTC	CASLQGGQETQYF	once	TRBJ2-5	TRBV28	.
TGTGCCAGCAGCGACTATCAAGAGACCCAGTACTTC	CASSDYQETQYF	.	TRBJ2-5	TRBV25-1	.
TGCGCCAGCAGCCCGGATGGGGGGACTAGCGGGAGGGCCAGGTATTTT	CASSPDGGTSGRARYF	.	TRBJ2-3	TRBV4-3	TRBD2
TGTGCCAGCAGCCCAGGACTAGCTGCCGGGGAGCTGTTTTTT	CASSPGLAAGELFF	.	TRBJ2-2	TRBV7-2	TRBD2
TGTGCCAGCAGTATCTCGGGTTATATCTACGAGCAGTACTTC	CASSISGYIYEQYF	.	TRBJ2-7	TRBV28	.
TGTGCCAGCAGCTTAGGACAGACCGGGGAGCTGTTTTTT	CASSLGQTGELFF	.	TRBJ2-2	TRBV27	.
TGTGCCAGCAGTGAACGGGTGAGCGCGGGGGCTGAAGCTTTCTTT	CASSERVSAGAEAFF	once	TRBJ1-1	TRBV6-1	.
TGTGCCAGCAGCCCGGGTAGCTATAGCAATCAGCCCCAGCATTTT	CASSPGSYSNQPQHF	.	TRBJ1-5	TRBV5-8	.
TGTGCCAGCAGCCAACACCTAGCGGGAGGGTCTGGGTACGAGCAGTACTTC	CASSQHLAGGSGYEQYF	once	TRBJ2-7	TRBV4-2	TRBD2
TGTGCCAGTAGTCCTGACAGGGTTGAAAAACTGTTTTTT	CASSPDRVEKLFF	.	TRBJ1-4	TRBV19	TRBD1
TGCGCCAGCAGCCGGAGACAGGGAAGCGTCGAGCAGTTCTTC	CASSRRQGSVEQFF	.	TRBJ2-1	TRBV4-3	TRBD1
TGTGCCAGCAGCTTAGGCGCCGGGGGCCTCACCGGGGAGCTGTTTTTT	CASSLGAGGLTGELFF	.	TRBJ2-2	TRBV13	.
TGTGCCAGCAGCTTGAGGCGCGAGCAGTACTTC	CASSLRREQYF	.	TRBJ2-7	TRBV5-6	.
TGCGCCAGCCAGTTTGACGGGACTATAGAGACCCAGTACTTC	CASQFDGTIETQYF	.	TRBJ2-5	TRBV5-1	TRBD2
TGTGCCAGCAGTTACCTTGATTCCTACACTGAAGCTTTCTTT	CASSYLDSYTEAFF	.	TRBJ1-1	TRBV6-5	.
TGTGCCAGCAGCTCACCTTTCGAAGAGCAGTACTTC	CASSSPFEEQYF	.	TRBJ2-7	TRBV27	.
TGTGCCAGCAGCTTGGTGCCGGGGTCTGGAAACACCATATATTTT	CASSLVPGSGNTIYF	.	TRBJ1-3	TRBV5-6	.
TGTGCCAGCAGTGAACAGGGAATAGGGTCGGGTCAGCCCCAGCATTTT	CASSEQGIGSGQPQHF	once	TRBJ1-5	TRBV6-1	.
TGTGCCAGCAGGGGACAGCCTCAAGAGACCCAGTACTTC	CASRGQPQETQYF	.	TRBJ2-5	TRBV6-4	TRBD1
TGCGCCAGCAATCCAGGCCCCCAGGAGACCCAGTACTTC	CASNPGPQETQYF	.	TRBJ2-5	TRBV5-1	.
TGTGCCAGCAGTAGTTACCGGGACAGCCTAAACATTCAGTACTTC	CASSSYRDSLNIQYF	.	TRBJ2-4	TRBV7-9	TRBD1
TGCGCCAGCAGCTTGATTCCGGGTCCGAACACCGGGGAGCTGTTTTTT	CASSLIPGPNTGELFF	.	TRBJ2-2	TRBV5-1	.
TGTGCCAGCAGCTTAGAGAGGGGACTGCCCTCTGGTGAGCAGTACTTC	CASSLERGLPSGEQYF	.	TRBJ2-7	TRBV7-2	.
TGCGCCAGCAGCCAGGTTCAGGCGGGAGGACGGTACGAGCAGTACTTC	CASSQVQAGGRYEQYF	.	TRBJ2-7	TRBV4-1	TRBD2
TGTGCCAGCAGCTTAGGGTCTAATGGAAACACCATATATTTT	CASSLGSNGNTIYF	once	TRBJ1-3	TRBV7-2	.
TGTGCCACTAATGACTCCCCGTGGAGGAGAGATACGCAGTATTTT	CATNDSPWRRDTQYF	.	TRBJ2-3	TRBV19	.